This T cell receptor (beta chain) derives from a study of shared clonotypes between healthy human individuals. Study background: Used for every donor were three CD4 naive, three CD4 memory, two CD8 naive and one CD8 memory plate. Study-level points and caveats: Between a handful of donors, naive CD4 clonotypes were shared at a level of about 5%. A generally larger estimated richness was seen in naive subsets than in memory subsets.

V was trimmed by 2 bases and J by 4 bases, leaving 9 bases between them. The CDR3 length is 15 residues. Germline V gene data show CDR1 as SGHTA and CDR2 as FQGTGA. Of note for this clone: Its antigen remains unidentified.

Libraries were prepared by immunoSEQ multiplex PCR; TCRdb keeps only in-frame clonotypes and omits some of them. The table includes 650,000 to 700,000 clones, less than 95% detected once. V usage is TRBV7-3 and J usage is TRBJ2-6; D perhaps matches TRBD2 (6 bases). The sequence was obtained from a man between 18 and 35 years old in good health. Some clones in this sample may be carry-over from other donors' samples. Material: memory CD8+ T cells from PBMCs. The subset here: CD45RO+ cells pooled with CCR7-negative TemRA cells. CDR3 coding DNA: TGTGCCAGCAGCTTAGGAGGGAACGGGGCCAACGTCCTGACTTTC. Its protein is CASSLGGNGANVLTF.